Listed below are T cell receptor beta chains from one sample, sequenced in a study of T cell responses to AZD1222 COVID-19 vaccine. The method was immunoSEQ multiplex PCR; TCRdb's version includes in-frame clones alone and lacks a portion of them. Of 90,000 to 100,000 clones detected, around nine tenths appear once; the ten largest clones hold 12%. This sample comprised peripheral blood, obtained 28 days after the second AZD1222 dose. These receptors all come from an adult who received the AZD1222 COVID-19 vaccine. Each CDR3 is given without its conserved first and last residue. Fields, in order: V gene, J gene, CDR3 protein.

V: TRBV5-6
J: TRBJ2-3
CDR3: ASSPDTQY

V: TRBV7-2
J: TRBJ2-1
CDR3: ASTQKRGYEQF

V: TRBV5-6
J: TRBJ2-1
CDR3: ASSFEHYSYNEQF

V: TRBV7-2
J: TRBJ2-3
CDR3: ASSQWTPPDTQY

V: TRBV9
J: TRBJ2-3
CDR3: ASSVSPGSTDTQY

V: TRBV28
J: TRBJ1-4
CDR3: ASSSGQGVEKLF

V: TRBV10-3
J: TRBJ2-7
CDR3: AIRSRTGAYEQY

V: TRBV19
J: TRBJ1-1
CDR3: ASTTMSSLNTEAF

V: TRBV28
J: TRBJ1-6
CDR3: AAGGRVNSPLH

V: TRBV19
J: TRBJ1-1
CDR3: ASSTPPEGAAF

V: TRBV10-2
J: TRBJ1-5
CDR3: ASSEFGNSNQPQH

V: TRBV7-9
J: TRBJ2-1
CDR3: ASSSGYEREWWNEQF

V: TRBV11-2
J: TRBJ1-1
CDR3: ASSLQGGSTEAF

V: TRBV30
J: TRBJ1-4
CDR3: AWSTQGGEKLF

V: TRBV18
J: TRBJ2-3
CDR3: ASSPGLATDTQY

V: TRBV28
J: TRBJ2-1
CDR3: ASSTLGGRAYNEQF

V: TRBV2
J: TRBJ2-2
CDR3: ASSDRIANTGELF

V: TRBV11-2
J: TRBJ2-7
CDR3: ASSLGLGEQY

V: TRBV5-5
J: TRBJ1-4
CDR3: ASSRSGTNEKLF

V: TRBV21-1
J: TRBJ2-4
CDR3: ASSYPREQGVAKNIQY

V: TRBV9
J: TRBJ2-2
CDR3: ASSVSPVGVPNTGELF

V: TRBV5-6
J: TRBJ2-5
CDR3: ARSLAPGGGLQETQY

V: TRBV29-1
J: TRBJ2-2
CDR3: SVETGTNTGELF

V: TRBV21-1
J: TRBJ1-5
CDR3: ASSKPGQGFWGNQPQH

V: TRBV2
J: TRBJ1-6
CDR3: ASSVGGGNSPLH

V: TRBV9
J: TRBJ2-6
CDR3: ASSVGPGTDLSGANVLT

V: TRBV7-9
J: TRBJ2-3
CDR3: ASSLYRSGSPWGTDTQY

V: TRBV7-3
J: TRBJ1-5
CDR3: ASSRDINQPQH

V: TRBV6-5
J: TRBJ2-2
CDR3: ASSSGTGRSGELF

V: TRBV6-4
J: TRBJ2-2
CDR3: ASSEGDDTGELF

V: TRBV6-5
J: TRBJ2-3
CDR3: ASSSGATDTQY

V: TRBV19
J: TRBJ2-3
CDR3: ASSIEDTQY

V: TRBV5-1
J: TRBJ2-7
CDR3: ASSLARETYEQY

V: TRBV2
J: TRBJ2-1
CDR3: ASSEGTGRYNEQF

V: TRBV4-3
J: TRBJ1-2
CDR3: ASSQDFNEAYGYT

V: TRBV30
J: TRBJ2-5
CDR3: AWSWTGGLETQY

V: TRBV7-3
J: TRBJ2-1
CDR3: ASSSASGNANEQF